Presented here are 20 T cell receptor beta chains from one specimen sequenced in a study of T-cell reconstitution after alpha-beta-depleted transplantation in children. Preparation of the TCRbeta library was carried out with unique molecular identifiers. Via MiXCR, TCRdb re-called the PCR reads, giving one row per CDR3 protein. The sample holds approximately 220,000 distinct CDR3 sequences; about 15% are singletons and the top ten take 43%. Sequenced here: PBMCs, mostly from graft donor cells, sampled 360 days after TCRalphabeta/CD19-depleted stem cell transplant. These receptors all stem from a male patient aged 2-15 years who had a stem cell transplant for acute lymphoblastic leukemia, so the T cells may come from the graft donor.

V gene TRBV5-1 combines with J gene TRBJ2-7, with a possible D match to TRBD2 (5 bases). The CDR3 covers 14 residues. V dropped 1 base and J dropped 6 bases, with 14 bases sitting between them. The germline CDR1 and CDR2 sequences are SGHRS and YFSETQ. CDR3 amino acids: CASSLTGFVGEQYF. CDR3 bases: TGCGCCAGCAGCTTGACGGGGTTTGTCGGCGAGCAGTACTTC.

The V call is TRBV7-6, the J call TRBJ2-7; 10 bases agree with TRBD2. CDR1 and CDR2 (germline): SGHVS, FNYEAQ. J lost 2 bases, V lost 0 bases, and 4 bases had no gene match. This CDR3 contains 16 residues. CDR3 sequence: CASSLAASGGAYEQYF. In DNA, the CDR3 is TGTGCCAGCAGCTTAGCGGCTAGCGGGGGAGCCTACGAGCAGTACTTC.

The rearrangement joins TRBV12-3 or TRBV12-4 to TRBJ2-3, with TRBD2 matching over 9 bases. J was trimmed by 0 bases and V by 10 bases; bases with no gene match: 11. This CDR3 comprises 16 residues. The CDR3 reads CATPGSGGGSTDTQYF. DNA of the CDR3: TGTGCCACCCCAGGTAGCGGGGGAGGGAGCACAGATACGCAGTATTTT.

This clonotype was seen a few times. V and J are TRBV7-6 and TRBJ2-1; 8 bases line up with TRBD2. There are 17 residues in the CDR3. The ends lost 2 bases at V and 2 bases at J; junction bases unmatched: 8. The germline gives CDR1 SGHVS, CDR2 FNYEAQ. CDR3 in amino acids: CASSLYWSGGTYNEQFF. CDR3 nucleotides: TGTGCCAGCAGCTTATACTGGTCGGGGGGGACCTACAATGAGCAGTTCTTC. The whole variable domain, remainder taken from reference TRBV7-6 and TRBJ2-1, is GAGVSQSPRYKVTKRGQDVALRCDPISGHVSLYWYRQALGQGPEFLTYFNYEAQQDKSGLPNDRFSAERPEGSISTLTIQRTEQRDSAMYRCASSLYWSGGTYNEQFFGPGTRLTVL.

The chain recombines TRBV7-9 with TRBJ2-7, with D possibly being TRBD2 (5 bases). V lost 8 bases and J 4 bases, leaving 15 bases between the germline ends. CDR1 and CDR2 from the germline V gene are SEHNR and FQNEAQ (reference sequence). The CDR3 spans 13 residues. The CDR3: CASANTGLYEQYF. CDR3 bases: TGTGCCAGCGCCAACACCGGACTTTACGAGCAGTACTTC.

There are a few counts of this clonotype. J is TRBJ2-5 and V is TRBV12-3 or TRBV12-4; 9 bases map to TRBD2. V trimming: 3 bases; J trimming: 5 bases; junction bases outside the gene matches: 7. This CDR3 comprises 15 residues. The chain's CDR3 is CASSFRGLAGETQYF. The CDR3 DNA reads as TGTGCCAGCAGTTTTAGAGGGCTAGCGGGGGAGACCCAGTACTTC.

This clonotype came up a few times. V usage is TRBV7-8 and J usage is TRBJ2-2; D not certain. Germline CDR1 SGHVS, CDR2 FQNEAQ. This CDR3 is 14 amino acids long. Deletions cut 5 bases from V and 3 bases from J, with 10 bases between. CDR3 amino acids: CASSLRLYTGELFF. CDR3 bases: TGTGCCAGCAGCCTCCGGTTGTACACCGGGGAGCTGTTTTTT. The full variable domain, rest sourced from reference TRBV7-8 and TRBJ2-2, is GAGVSQSPRYKVAKRGQDVALRCDPISGHVSLFWYQQALGQGPEFLTYFQNEAQLDKSGLPSDRFFAERPEGSVSTLKIQRTQQEDSAVYLCASSLRLYTGELFFGEGSRLTVL.

The V call is TRBV20-1, the J call TRBJ1-3; a weak D match, TRBD1 (5 bases). The CDR3 consists of 14 residues. Germline V CDR1 and CDR2: DFQATT, SNEGSKA (reference sequence). V dropped 6 bases and J dropped 4 bases, with 16 bases sitting between them. Written as DNA, the CDR3 is TGCAGTGCCACCGGGACTTCGACGGGAAACACCATATATTTT. As protein: CSATGTSTGNTIYF.

A few counts support this clonotype. The CDR3 DNA is TGTGCCAGCAGTTTTGTTGACGGGATCTCCTACGAGCAGTACTTC. Protein: CASSFVDGISYEQYF. V is TRBV28 and J is TRBJ2-7; D is perhaps TRBD2 (5 bases). Trimming stripped 3 bases from V and 0 bases from J, with 12 bases between. In germline, CDR1 is MDHEN, CDR2 SYDVKM. The length of the CDR3 is 15 residues.

This chain joins TRBV4-1 and TRBJ2-2, with 7 bases identical to TRBD2. The CDR3 runs 16 residues. After removal of 4 bases from V and 6 bases from J, the junction contained 11 bases not matched to a gene. The germline V gene encodes CDR1 MGHRA and CDR2 YSYEKL. In DNA form, the CDR3 reads TGCGCCAGCAGCCTCGGAGGCTGGGGGGGAGCCGGGGAGCTGTTTTTT. Its protein is CASSLGGWGGAGELFF.

A few counts support this clonotype. V and J are TRBV4-3 and TRBJ2-7; D is unclear. The ends were cut back, 0 bases at V and 3 bases at J, with 12 bases in the middle. The germline CDR1 and CDR2 sequences are LGHNA and YSLEER. This CDR3 has 15 residues. DNA of the CDR3: TGCGCCAGCAGCCAAGATCTAACAGAAGGCTACGAGCAGTACTTC. Amino acid sequence: CASSQDLTEGYEQYF.

The chain employs TRBV7-7 and TRBJ2-1; either TRBD1 or TRBD2 may fit D (5 bases each). Looked up from germline, CDR1 is SSHAT and CDR2 is FNYEAQ (reference sequence). Trimming removed 5 bases at V and 4 bases at J, with 12 bases between. The CDR3 loop spans 14 amino acids. The CDR3 sequence: CASSPGREYNEQFF. The CDR3 region has the DNA TGTGCCAGCAGCCCGGGACGCGAATACAATGAGCAGTTCTTC. Full variable domain (outside the CDR3, taken from reference TRBV7-7 and TRBJ2-1): GAGVSQSPRYKVTKRGQDVTLRCDPISSHATLYWYQQALGQGPEFLTYFNYEAQPDKSGLPSDRFSAERPEGSISTLTIQRTEQRDSAMYRCASSPGREYNEQFFGPGTRLTVL.

The gene calls are TRBV3-1 and TRBJ2-1, with 7 bases that match TRBD2. The V gene's germline CDR1 is LGHDT and CDR2 YNNKEL (reference sequence). With 6 bases clipped from V and 8 bases from J, the junction kept 10 bases outside the gene matches. The CDR3 covers 14 residues. The CDR3: CASRQHGLGDEQFF. In DNA, the CDR3 is TGTGCCAGCAGACAACACGGACTAGGGGATGAGCAGTTCTTC.

This chain links TRBV7-9 with TRBJ1-3; D might be TRBD1 (6 bases). CDR3 size: 14 residues. The germline V and J ends were trimmed by 8 bases and 5 bases, with 16 bases remaining between them. Looked up from germline, CDR1 is SEHNR and CDR2 is FQNEAQ (reference sequence). The CDR3 nucleotides read TGTGCCAGCGAGGGGCCGACAGGCCGAAACACCATATATTTT. Protein: CASEGPTGRNTIYF.

J is TRBJ1-2 and V is TRBV6-5, with 9 bases that match TRBD1. Unmatched junction bases numbered 8, after V lost 4 bases and J lost 8 bases. The CDR3 is 14 amino acids. The germline gives CDR1 MNHEY, CDR2 SVGAGI. CDR3 protein: CASSSTQGASGYTF. The CDR3 DNA sequence: TGTGCCAGCAGTTCCACACAGGGGGCCAGCGGCTACACCTTC.

J is TRBJ2-7 and V is TRBV5-1; TRBD1 agrees at 12 bases. This CDR3 has 16 residues. Trimming took 4 bases from V and 2 from J; bases not matched to a gene: 7. Germline assignment: CDR1 SGHRS and CDR2 YFSETQ. The CDR3 DNA sequence: TGCGCCAGCAGCCCTAAGGGACAGGGGGCCACCTACGAGCAGTACTTC. Its protein product is CASSPKGQGATYEQYF.

This clonotype has a count of ten or more. CDR3 in DNA: TGCGCCAGCAGCCAAGCCAGGGGCGCCTACGAGCAGTACTTC. Encoded protein: CASSQARGAYEQYF. This chain uses TRBV4-3 with TRBJ2-7; D is possibly TRBD1 (6 bases). Germline-derived CDR1 and CDR2 are LGHNA and YSLEER. Deletions cut 1 base from V and 2 bases from J, with 9 bases between. The CDR3 totals 14 residues.

In this sample, this clonotype turned up many times. V usage is TRBV20-1 and J usage is TRBJ2-5; D ambiguous. The ends were cut back, 3 bases at V and 2 bases at J, with 10 bases in the middle. This CDR3 region has 13 residues. Germline V lookup: CDR1 DFQATT, CDR2 SNEGSKA (reference sequence). Here the CDR3 reads CSASPYTQETQYF. CDR3 bases: TGCAGTGCTAGCCCGTACACGCAAGAGACCCAGTACTTC.

This chain joins TRBV4-3 and TRBJ2-3, with 12 bases lining up with TRBD2. CDR1 and CDR2 from the germline V gene are LGHNA and YSLEER. The CDR3 is made up of 18 amino acids. V was pared by 0 bases and J by 1 base, with 5 bases of the junction left unmatched. The CDR3 DNA reads as TGCGCCAGCAGCCAAGATCTTCGGACTAGCGGGGGCACAGATACGCAGTATTTT. Its protein product is CASSQDLRTSGGTDTQYF.

This clonotype showed up just a few times. V is TRBV9 and J is TRBJ2-2; TRBD2 aligns across 7 bases. The V gene end was trimmed by 0 bases and the J gene end by 1 base; junction bases not matched to a gene: 3. Germline assignment: CDR1 SGDLS and CDR2 YYNGEE. This CDR3 spans 16 amino acids. CDR3 coding DNA: TGTGCCAGCAGCGTAGCCAGCGGGGTGAACACCGGGGAGCTGTTTTTT. This codes for CASSVASGVNTGELFF.